Listed below are T cell receptor beta chains from one sample, sequenced in a study of radiotherapy plus CTLA-4 blockade in lung cancer. Sequenced by immunoSEQ multiplex PCR; TCRdb stores in-frame clones only, minus some. The sample consists of tens of thousands of clones, around 83% of them appearing once. The source was peripheral blood, collected from a patient treated with radiotherapy plus ipilimumab. These receptors were taken from a human donor with non-small cell lung cancer who had stable disease on radiotherapy plus ipilimumab. Each CDR3 is given with its conserved first and last residue. D genes are given only for firm matches. Not every row has a clone size; where given, it reads once, few, many or a size class.

v_call	j_call	d_call	clone_size	cdr3_aa	cdr3_nt
TRBV7-2	TRBJ2-4	NA	NA	CASSSQGGGKNIQYF	TGTGCCAGCAGCTCCCAAGGGGGTGGCAAAAACATTCAGTACTTC
TRBV9	TRBJ2-7	TRBD1	NA	CASSVATGVAYEQYF	TGTGCCAGCAGCGTAGCGACAGGGGTCGCGTACGAGCAGTACTTC
TRBV29-1	TRBJ2-2	NA	NA	CSVAILDIGTGELFF	TGCAGCGTTGCTATCTTGGACATAGGCACCGGGGAGCTGTTTTTT
TRBV9	TRBJ1-1	TRBD1	few	CASSAALTGGRTEAFF	TGTGCCAGCAGCGCTGCATTGACAGGGGGCAGAACTGAAGCTTTCTTT
TRBV7-2	TRBJ1-5	NA	NA	CASSFDSYQPQHF	TGTGCCAGCAGCTTCGACAGCTATCAGCCCCAGCATTTT
TRBV6-5	TRBJ2-7	NA	once	CASFGRASPGSEQYF	TGTGCCAGCTTCGGCAGGGCGAGTCCGGGGTCCGAGCAGTACTTC
TRBV28	TRBJ2-1	TRBD1	NA	CASSGGQGGDNEQFF	TGTGCCAGCAGTGGGGGACAGGGAGGGGACAATGAGCAGTTCTTC
TRBV28	TRBJ1-6	NA	NA	CASGWSGRLVTLHF	TGTGCCAGCGGGTGGTCGGGACGCTTGGTTACCCTCCACTTT
TRBV14	TRBJ1-1	NA	NA	CASSRKLNTEAFF	TGTGCCAGCAGTCGGAAGTTGAACACTGAAGCTTTCTTT
TRBV19	TRBJ1-2	TRBD1	few	CASSIAGGDGYTF	TGTGCCAGTAGTATAGCAGGGGGCGATGGCTACACCTTC
TRBV11-2	TRBJ2-5	TRBD1	NA	CASTDRVWETQYF	TGTGCCAGTACCGACAGGGTTTGGGAGACCCAGTACTTC
TRBV11-3	TRBJ2-5	TRBD2	NA	CASSLGTSGRYRETQYF	TGTGCCAGCAGCTTAGGCACTAGCGGGAGGTACAGGGAGACCCAGTACTTC
TRBV5-6	TRBJ2-7	TRBD2	NA	CASTLWGLAAYEQYF	TGTGCCAGCACCCTGTGGGGACTAGCGGCCTACGAGCAGTACTTC
TRBV18	TRBJ2-1	TRBD2	few	CASSPTSAGEQFF	TGTGCCAGCTCACCGACTAGCGCGGGTGAGCAGTTCTTC
TRBV27	TRBJ2-3	NA	NA	CASGSRTGSTDTQYF	TGTGCCAGCGGTTCCCGGACTGGCAGCACAGATACGCAGTATTTT
TRBV30	TRBJ2-5	TRBD1	NA	CAWSVSSVRGLETQYF	TGTGCCTGGAGTGTGAGTTCGGTCAGGGGGCTAGAGACCCAGTACTTC
TRBV20-1	TRBJ1-1	NA	NA	CSARDTTEAFF	TGCAGTGCTAGAGATACCACTGAAGCTTTCTTT
TRBV6-1	TRBJ2-3	TRBD1	NA	CASRVDRGQTDTQYF	TGTGCCAGCAGGGTCGACAGGGGGCAAACAGATACGCAGTATTTT
TRBV11-2	TRBJ2-7	TRBD2	NA	CASSSGLAGGPNTEQYF	TGTGCCAGCAGCTCCGGACTAGCGGGAGGGCCTAATACCGAGCAGTACTTC
TRBV9	TRBJ1-2	NA	NA	CASSVGRGYYGYTF	TGTGCCAGCAGCGTAGGGCGGGGATACTATGGCTACACCTTC
TRBV28	TRBJ2-1	TRBD1	NA	CASRLGTVWYNEQFF	TGTGCCAGCAGATTAGGGACAGTTTGGTACAATGAGCAGTTCTTC
TRBV11-2	TRBJ2-5	NA	few	CASSSWQRLPETQYF	TGTGCCAGCAGCTCCTGGCAGCGCCTCCCGGAGACCCAGTACTTC
TRBV7-2	TRBJ2-7	TRBD1	NA	CASSQQGFRYEQYF	TGTGCCAGCAGCCAACAGGGGTTTCGCTACGAGCAGTACTTC
TRBV7-2	TRBJ1-5	NA	NA	CASSLTGKGDQPQHF	TGTGCCAGCAGCTTAACAGGGAAGGGCGATCAGCCCCAGCATTTT
TRBV28	TRBJ1-1	TRBD1	NA	CASRRTGGGGEAFF	TGTGCCAGCAGAAGAACAGGGGGCGGTGGTGAAGCTTTCTTT
TRBV27	TRBJ1-4	NA	NA	CASSTRRQSNEKLFF	TGTGCCAGCAGTACCCGTAGACAGTCGAATGAAAAACTGTTTTTT